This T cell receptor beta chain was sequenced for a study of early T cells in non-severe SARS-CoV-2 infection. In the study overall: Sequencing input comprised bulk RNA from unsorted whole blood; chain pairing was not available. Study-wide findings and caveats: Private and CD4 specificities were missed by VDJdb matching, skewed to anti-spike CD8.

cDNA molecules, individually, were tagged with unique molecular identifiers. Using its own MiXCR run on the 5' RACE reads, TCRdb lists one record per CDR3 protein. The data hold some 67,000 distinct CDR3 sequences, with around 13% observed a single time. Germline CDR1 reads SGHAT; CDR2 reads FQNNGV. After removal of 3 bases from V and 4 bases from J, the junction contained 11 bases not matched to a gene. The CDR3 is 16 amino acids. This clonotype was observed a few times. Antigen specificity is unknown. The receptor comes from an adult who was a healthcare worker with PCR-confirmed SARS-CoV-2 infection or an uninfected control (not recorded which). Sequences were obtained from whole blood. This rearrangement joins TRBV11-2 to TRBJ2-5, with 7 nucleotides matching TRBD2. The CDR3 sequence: CASSFNPRTGGETQYF. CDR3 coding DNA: TGTGCCAGCAGCTTTAATCCTCGCACGGGGGGAGAGACCCAGTACTTC.